What follows are 5 T cell receptor beta chains derived from one specimen sequenced in a study of cytomegalovirus exposure and HLA in healthy donors. The primer mix had 60 Vbeta and 13 Jbeta primers. Only in-frame clones appear in the TCRdb table, and some are missing; sequencing was by immunoSEQ multiplex PCR. In the table there are about 120,000 clones, about 81% of which are singletons. Sequences were obtained from PBMCs. These receptors all come from a middle-aged woman in good health and CMV-seropositive.

This CDR3 reads CASSTGRTGGLGNTEAFF. DNA of the CDR3: TGTGCCAGTAGTACGGGTCGGACAGGGGGCTTGGGGAACACTGAAGCTTTCTTT. The chain has TRBV19 and TRBJ1-1, with 11 bases identical to TRBD1. The CDR3 is 18 residues long. Per the germline V gene, CDR1 is LNHDA and CDR2 is SQIVND (reference sequence). V was pared by 4 bases and J by 1 base, with 11 bases of the junction left unmatched.

The rearrangement uses TRBV11-2 and TRBJ1-4, with 8 bases fitting TRBD1. This CDR3 is 15 amino acids long. From germline, CDR1 is SGHAT and CDR2 FQNNGV. Trimming cost V 1 base and J 5 bases; bases outside gene matches: 3. CDR3: CASSLATGGNEKLFF. The CDR3, as DNA: TGTGCCAGCAGCTTAGCTACAGGGGGGAATGAAAAACTGTTTTTT. The variable domain in full, with the rest retrieved from reference TRBV11-2 and TRBJ1-4, is EAGVAQSPRYKIIEKRQSVAFWCNPISGHATLYWYQQILGQGPKLLIQFQNNGVVDDSQLPKDRFSAERLKGVDSTLKIQPAKLEDSAVYLCASSLATGGNEKLFFGSGTQLSVL.

The chain joins TRBV7-6 to TRBJ2-1; the D gene is possibly TRBD1 (5 bases). Germline CDR1 and CDR2: SGHVS and FNYEAQ. V dropped 5 bases and J dropped 0 bases, with 14 bases sitting between them. The CDR3 totals 16 residues. CDR3 in DNA: TGTGCCAGCAGCCTCGACAGACGTAGCTCCTACAATGAGCAGTTCTTC. Translated: CASSLDRRSSYNEQFF.

The chain carries TRBV27 and TRBJ1-5; 7 bases are shared with TRBD1. CDR1 MNHEY and CDR2 SMNVEV come from the germline V gene (reference sequence). Germline trimming cut 6 bases from V and 2 bases from J; bases unmatched to any gene: 16. The length of the CDR3 is 18 residues. As DNA, the CDR3 is TGTGCCAGCAGCCGCGACAGGGACGGAAGGGCCGGCAATCAGCCCCAGCATTTT. It is translated as CASSRDRDGRAGNQPQHF.

This chain uses TRBV4-3 with TRBJ1-4; 7 bases match TRBD1. The germline CDR1 and CDR2 sequences are LGHNA and YSLEER. The CDR3 spans 14 residues. V shed 0 bases, J shed 10 bases, and the junction held 5 bases outside the gene matches. The CDR3 DNA sequence: TGCGCCAGCAGCCAAGAAGACAGGACAGGAAAACTGTTTTTT. It specifies CASSQEDRTGKLFF.